What follows are 29 T cell receptor beta chains derived from one specimen sequenced in a study of CD8 T cells in ankylosing spondylitis. Points from the study as a whole: Seemingly distinctive of ankylosing spondylitis blood was a TCR beta motif formed by eight highly homologous variants.

TCRdb used MiXCR to reprocess the 5' RACE reads, holding one entry per CDR3 protein. The sample holds about 220,000 distinct CDR3 sequences, about a sixth seen once. No antigen has been identified for these receptors. Sequenced input: blood, either unsorted or a sorted T cell fraction (not recorded which). Receptor source: a male donor with ankylosing spondylitis.

V gene TRBV19 combines with J gene TRBJ2-1; no firm D call. This CDR3 is 13 amino acids long. Trimming took 7 bases from V and 8 from J, leaving 15 bases between them. CDR1 and CDR2 (germline): LNHDA, SQIVND (reference sequence). The CDR3 bases are TGTGCCAGTAACGCCCTAGTTGGGCATGAGCAGTTCTTC. Protein sequence: CASNALVGHEQFF. The full variable domain, with the rest looked up from reference TRBV19 and TRBJ2-1, is DGGITQSPKYLFRKEGQNVTLSCEQNLNHDAMYWYRQDPGQGLRLIYYSQIVNDFQKGDIAEGYSVSREKKESFPLTVTSAQKNPTAFYLCASNALVGHEQFFGPGTRLTVL.

The V call is TRBV20-1, the J call TRBJ2-7; 9 nucleotides line up with TRBD1. The CDR3 loop spans 13 amino acids. Germline CDR1 and CDR2: DFQATT and SNEGSKA (reference sequence). The ends lost 6 bases at V and 6 bases at J; junction bases unmatched: 9. CDR3 protein: CSAVDRGALEQYF. The CDR3 DNA reads as TGCAGTGCGGTGGACAGGGGAGCTCTCGAGCAGTACTTC.

V usage is TRBV28 and J usage is TRBJ2-7, with a possible D match to TRBD2 (6 bases). Trimming cost V 7 bases and J 4 bases, with 17 bases left between them. The CDR3 is made up of 14 amino acids. Germline-derived CDR1 and CDR2 are MDHEN and SYDVKM. CDR3 protein: CASIPRGRLYEQYF. In DNA, the CDR3 is TGTGCCAGCATCCCCAGAGGGAGGTTGTACGAGCAGTACTTC.

V usage is TRBV11-2 and J usage is TRBJ2-2; 7 nucleotides match TRBD1. The V and J ends lost 5 bases and 0 bases, in that order; junction bases with no gene match: 6. The germline V gene has CDR1 SGHAT and CDR2 FQNNGV. The CDR3 is 16 residues long. Here the CDR3 DNA reads TGTGCCAGCAGCCATGGACAGGACGCGAACACCGGGGAGCTGTTTTTT. Translating it yields CASSHGQDANTGELFF.

The V and J genes are TRBV7-9 and TRBJ2-1; TRBD2 agrees at 13 bases. Germline CDR1 reads SEHNR; CDR2 reads FQNEAQ (reference sequence). The CDR3 contains 15 residues. V shed 5 bases, J shed 7 bases, and the junction held 5 bases outside the gene matches. CDR3 loop: CASSTGTSGMNEQFF. CDR3 bases: TGTGCCAGCAGCACCGGGACTAGCGGGATGAATGAGCAGTTCTTC.

V gene TRBV4-1 combines with J gene TRBJ1-5; 8 nucleotides match TRBD1. Germline trimming cut 2 bases from V and 5 bases from J; bases unmatched to any gene: 8. The CDR3 loop spans 16 amino acids. Germline V gene data show CDR1 as MGHRA and CDR2 as YSYEKL. In DNA form, the CDR3 reads TGCGCCAGCAGCCAATTTGGACAGGGCAGAGATCAGCCCCAGCATTTT. Translated: CASSQFGQGRDQPQHF.

This clonotype was picked up a small number of times. The V call is TRBV29-1, the J call TRBJ2-1, with D tentatively TRBD1 (6 bases). V lost 7 bases, J lost 4 bases, and 17 bases lay in between. The CDR3 contains 14 residues. CDR1 is SQVTM and CDR2 is ANQGSEA in the germline V gene. The CDR3 loop is CSACKGDRYNEQFF. The CDR3 DNA follows: TGCAGCGCCTGCAAGGGGGACCGTTACAATGAGCAGTTCTTC.

The chain carries TRBV20-1 and TRBJ2-7; D remains unclear. CDR1 is DFQATT, CDR2 SNEGSKA, per germline (reference sequence). The CDR3 covers 16 residues. The V end was cut by 0 bases, the J end by 3 bases, with 18 bases between. The DNA of the CDR3 is TGCAGTGCTAGAGATATCGGAAGACCGCAGAACTACGAGCAGTACTTC. Its protein product is CSARDIGRPQNYEQYF.

In its sample, this clonotype was seen many times. The chain joins TRBV6-2 or TRBV6-3 to TRBJ1-5; a possible D gene is TRBD1 (5 bases). The CDR3 covers 13 residues. CDR1 is MNHEY and CDR2 is SVGEGT in the germline V gene. Trimming took 8 bases from V and 5 from J, leaving 13 bases between them. CDR3 DNA: TGTGCCAGCGACGTCAGGGAGCATCAGCCCCAGCATTTT. It encodes CASDVREHQPQHF.

The gene calls are TRBV7-9 and TRBJ2-7, with TRBD1 identical over 7 bases. The germline V gene has CDR1 SEHNR and CDR2 FQNEAQ (reference sequence). Germline trimming cut 3 bases from V and 0 bases from J; bases unmatched to any gene: 5. CDR3 size: 15 residues. The CDR3 reads CASSFFTGVSYEQYF. The CDR3 bases are TGTGCCAGCAGCTTTTTTACAGGGGTCTCCTACGAGCAGTACTTC. Supplemented by reference TRBV7-9 and TRBJ2-7, the full variable domain reads DTGVSQNPRHKITKRGQNVTFRCDPISEHNRLYWYRQTLGQGPEFLTYFQNEAQLEKSRLLSDRFSAERPKGSFSTLEIQRTEQGDSAMYLCASSFFTGVSYEQYFGPGTRLTVT.

The chain recombines TRBV3-1 with TRBJ2-2; a weak D match, TRBD2 (5 bases). V lost 8 bases and J 3 bases, leaving 10 bases between the germline ends. The CDR3 contains 13 residues. Looked up from germline, CDR1 is LGHDT and CDR2 is YNNKEL (reference sequence). CDR3 loop: CASAGDHTGELFF. CDR3 bases: TGTGCCAGCGCCGGGGATCACACCGGGGAGCTGTTTTTT.

The V gene is TRBV4-1, the J gene TRBJ2-3, with 7 bases that match TRBD1. Germline V lookup: CDR1 MGHRA, CDR2 YSYEKL. J was trimmed by 8 bases and V by 0 bases; bases with no gene match: 14. CDR3 size: 17 residues. CDR3 loop: CASSQEVGQLTWGTQYF. DNA of the CDR3: TGCGCCAGCAGCCAAGAGGTGGGACAGCTAACTTGGGGTACGCAGTATTTT.

This clonotype was detected only a few times. The CDR3 DNA sequence: TGTGCCAGCACTATAGGGTGGGGATCTAGCACAGATACGCAGTATTTT. As protein: CASTIGWGSSTDTQYF. V is TRBV12-3 or TRBV12-4 and J is TRBJ2-3; unclear D gene. CDR3 length equals 16 residues. Trimming stripped 7 bases from V and 0 bases from J, with 17 bases between.

This chain uses TRBV7-9 with TRBJ1-5; D uncertain. The V and J ends lost 7 bases and 6 bases respectively, with 10 bases between them. The germline CDR1 and CDR2 sequences are SEHNR and FQNEAQ (reference sequence). This CDR3 has 12 amino acids. The CDR3 loop is CASTQEGQPQHF. CDR3 coding DNA: TGTGCCAGCACCCAGGAGGGTCAGCCCCAGCATTTT.

The genes are TRBV5-1 and TRBJ2-7, with 9 bases matching TRBD2. Germline V gene data show CDR1 as SGHRS and CDR2 as YFSETQ. The J segment lost 7 bases and the V segment lost 6 bases, leaving 5 bases of the junction unmatched. The CDR3 runs 12 residues. The CDR3 DNA sequence: TGCGCCAGCAAGACTAGCGGAACTGAGCAGTACTTC. As protein: CASKTSGTEQYF. The complete variable domain, with remaining parts taken from reference TRBV5-1 and TRBJ2-7, reads KAGVTQTPRYLIKTRGQQVTLSCSPISGHRSVSWYQQTPGQGLQFLFEYFSETQRNKGNFPGRFSGRQFSNSRSEMNVSTLELGDSALYLCASKTSGTEQYFGPGTRLTVT.

V gene TRBV6-6 combines with J gene TRBJ1-1; D not resolved. CDR1 and CDR2 from the germline V gene are MNHNY and SVGAGI (reference sequence). V was clipped by 5 bases and J by 4 bases, with 8 bases between them. This CDR3 region has 12 residues. For the CDR3, the DNA is TGTGCCAGCAGTACCTGGGGCACTGAAGCTTTCTTT. Translation gives CASSTWGTEAFF.

This sequence joins TRBV12-3 or TRBV12-4 and TRBJ2-5; tentatively, D is TRBD2 (6 bases). V lost 1 base to trimming and J lost 5 bases, with 11 bases between them. CDR3 length: 14 amino acids. CDR3 sequence: CASSLVQGGETQYF. CDR3 bases: TGTGCCAGCAGTTTAGTTCAGGGAGGCGAGACCCAGTACTTC.

The chain links TRBV29-1 to TRBJ2-2; no definite D call. V was trimmed by 1 base and J by 0 bases, leaving 9 bases between them. Per germline, CDR1 SQVTM and CDR2 ANQGSEA. This CDR3 comprises 15 residues. The CDR3 loop is CSVEGVDSNTGELFF. CDR3 bases: TGCAGCGTTGAAGGGGTCGATTCGAACACCGGGGAGCTGTTTTTT.

This clonotype occurred a few times. The V and J genes are TRBV5-6 and TRBJ1-1; the D is unclear. V was clipped by 2 bases and J by 0 bases, with 5 bases between them. This CDR3 is built from 13 residues. Germline-derived CDR1 and CDR2 are SGHDT and YYEEEE. Written as DNA, the CDR3 is TGTGCCAGCAGCTTCTTTATGAACACTGAAGCTTTCTTT. Encoded protein: CASSFFMNTEAFF. Supplemented by reference TRBV5-6 and TRBJ1-1, the full variable domain reads DAGVTQSPTHLIKTRGQQVTLRCSPKSGHDTVSWYQQALGQGPQFIFQYYEEEERQRGNFPDRFSGHQFPNYSSELNVNALLLGDSALYLCASSFFMNTEAFFGQGTRLTVV.

V and J are TRBV20-1 and TRBJ1-3; D call uncertain. The germline V gene encodes CDR1 DFQATT and CDR2 SNEGSKA (reference sequence). This CDR3 is 14 amino acids long. Between the trimmed V and J ends, which lost 1 base and 0 bases, there was a span of 7 bases. The CDR3 coding sequence is TGCAGTGCTAGAGCTCCAGCCTCTGGAAACACCATATATTTT. This sequence encodes CSARAPASGNTIYF.

This clonotype was picked up many times. This chain joins TRBV4-1 and TRBJ2-7; D gene uncertain. CDR1 MGHRA and CDR2 YSYEKL come from the germline V gene. Trimming took 0 bases from V and 5 from J, leaving 14 bases between them. This CDR3 is built from 15 residues. In DNA form, the CDR3 reads TGCGCCAGCAGCCAAGAGAGATTTGATCGAAACGAGCAGTACTTC. Translated: CASSQERFDRNEQYF.

The V gene is TRBV30, the J gene TRBJ1-5; D is undetermined. CDR3 length: 13 residues. Germline-derived CDR1 and CDR2 are GTSNPN and SVGIG (reference sequence). The V end lost 0 bases, the J end lost 0 bases, and 3 bases lay between the germline ends. The CDR3, as DNA: TGTGCCTGGAGTGTCTTTAGCAATCAGCCCCAGCATTTT. Protein product: CAWSVFSNQPQHF.

This clonotype has ten or more counts. V usage is TRBV29-1 and J usage is TRBJ2-1; unclear D gene. Germline V CDR1 and CDR2: SQVTM, ANQGSEA. The CDR3 length is 15 residues. Trimming removed 3 bases from V and 5 bases from J, with 17 bases in between. The CDR3 region is CSVEGGVRSNNEQFF. For the CDR3, the DNA is TGCAGCGTTGAGGGTGGGGTGCGGTCTAACAATGAGCAGTTCTTC.

The chain links TRBV11-2 to TRBJ2-7, with 7 bases matching TRBD2. V was pared by 5 bases and J by 3 bases, with 10 bases of the junction left unmatched. CDR1 is SGHAT and CDR2 is FQNNGV in the germline V gene. This CDR3 contains 15 residues. The CDR3 DNA reads as TGTGCCAGCAGCCTCCCCCTGGGGGGGAGCTACGAGCAGTACTTC. Its translation is CASSLPLGGSYEQYF.

The chain combines TRBV4-1 with TRBJ2-7, with unresolved D. V was pared by 3 bases and J by 3 bases, with 12 bases between. Germline V CDR1 and CDR2: MGHRA, YSYEKL. The CDR3 is 14 residues long. The DNA of the CDR3 is TGCGCCAGCAGCCATACTGGGGTCGGCTACGAGCAGTACTTC. This sequence encodes CASSHTGVGYEQYF.

This clonotype has a handful of counts. J is TRBJ1-2 and V is TRBV21-1. TRBV21-1 is a pseudogene locus. This CDR3 contains 13 residues. CDR3 coding DNA: TGTGCCAGCAGCAGAACGGAGTCCTATGGCTACACCTTC. It codes for CASSRTESYGYTF.

Ten or more counts support this clonotype. As DNA, the CDR3 is TGCGCCAGCAGCCTCCGACTAGCCTTGGCCGGGGAGCTGTTTTTT. It yields the protein CASSLRLALAGELFF. The chain links TRBV4-1 to TRBJ2-2; TRBD2 agrees at 7 bases. CDR1 is MGHRA, CDR2 YSYEKL, per germline. This CDR3 is 15 amino acids long. The V gene end was trimmed by 4 bases and the J gene end by 6 bases; junction bases not matched to a gene: 8.

The V gene is TRBV4-3, the J gene TRBJ1-1; D is undetermined. The CDR3 contains 16 residues. The V gene's germline CDR1 is LGHNA and CDR2 YSLEER. Trimming stripped 0 bases from V and 1 base from J, with 12 bases between. In DNA, the CDR3 is TGCGCCAGCAGCCAAGACCTAGGGCGTGGGAACACTGAAGCTTTCTTT. Protein sequence: CASSQDLGRGNTEAFF.

This clonotype occurred a few times. V usage is TRBV3-1 and J usage is TRBJ2-2; 12 nucleotides align to TRBD2. Germline assignment: CDR1 LGHDT and CDR2 YNNKEL (reference sequence). The CDR3 is 18 residues long. V lost 3 bases, J lost 3 bases, and 8 bases stayed unmatched. This CDR3 is CASSHEASGRAYTGELFF. The CDR3 DNA follows: TGTGCCAGCAGCCACGAGGCTAGCGGGAGGGCCTACACCGGGGAGCTGTTTTTT.